The 11 T cell receptor beta chains below come from one sample, sequenced in a study of T cell repertoires in cytomegalovirus infection. Their antigens are not known. From the reads, TCRdb called clonotypes with MiXCR, one entry per CDR3 protein. Among about 900,000 distinct CDR3 sequences listed, roughly 31% were seen once. The material was cultured CD8+ T cells from PBMCs, obtained from culture after CMV antigen stimulation. These receptors were collected from a human donor in good health (CMV status not recorded). Some clones in this sample may be carry-over from other donors' samples.

This clonotype has a count of ten or more. The CDR3 here is CASSTERGRNQPQHF. CDR3 bases: TGTGCCAGCAGCACCGAGCGGGGAAGAAATCAGCCCCAGCATTTT. The chain recombines TRBV7-8 with TRBJ1-5; D unresolved. Germline V gene sequence: CDR1 SGHVS, CDR2 FQNEAQ. V was shortened by 5 bases and J by 4 bases, with 15 bases between the two germline ends. The length of the CDR3 is 15 residues.

This chain connects TRBV19 to TRBJ1-6; D is undetermined. The CDR3 is made up of 12 amino acids. Germline loops: CDR1 LNHDA, CDR2 SQIVND (reference sequence). The V and J ends lost 8 bases and 5 bases respectively, with 7 bases between them. CDR3 residues: CASRGDNSPLHF. CDR3 nucleotide sequence: TGTGCCAGTCGTGGGGATAATTCACCCCTCCACTTT.

V and J are TRBV29-1 and TRBJ1-1; D call uncertain. The V and J ends lost 6 bases and 0 bases respectively, with 14 bases between them. The CDR3 is 14 amino acids. Germline-derived CDR1 and CDR2 are SQVTM and ANQGSEA. CDR3 in amino acids: CSVLTTLMNTEAFF. In DNA form, the CDR3 reads TGCAGCGTCCTAACGACACTTATGAACACTGAAGCTTTCTTT.

The rearrangement links TRBV10-3 to TRBJ2-1; 7 positions match TRBD1. Germline V gene sequence: CDR1 ENHRY, CDR2 SYGVKD. This CDR3 has 16 amino acids. V dropped 4 bases and J dropped 2; count of bases not matched to a gene: 8. Here the CDR3 reads CAISVEVGGAYNEQFF. As DNA, the CDR3 is TGTGCCATCAGTGTGGAGGTAGGGGGCGCCTACAATGAGCAGTTCTTC.

The genes are TRBV15 and TRBJ2-2, with D unresolved. CDR1 LNHNV and CDR2 YYDKDF come from the germline V gene (reference sequence). With 5 bases removed from V and 4 bases from J, the gap between germline ends came to 5 bases. This CDR3 comprises 12 residues. In DNA, the CDR3 is TGTGCCACCAGCGCGACCACCGGGGAGCTGTTTTTT. Its translation: CATSATTGELFF. Complete variable domain (other parts from reference TRBV15 and TRBJ2-2): DAMVIQNPRYQVTQFGKPVTLSCSQTLNHNVMYWYQQKSSQAPKLLFHYYDKDFNNEADTPDNFQSRRPNTSFCFLDIRSPGLGDTAMYLCATSATTGELFFGEGSRLTVL.

The sample holds many counts of this clonotype. DNA for the CDR3: TGTGCCAGCAGCCCGTTTCAGGGGGCGGGGTATGGCTACACCTTC. Amino acids: CASSPFQGAGYGYTF. This chain links TRBV7-2 with TRBJ1-2, with TRBD1 matching 8 bases. The CDR3 spans 15 residues. Germline trimming cut 5 bases from V and 5 bases from J; bases unmatched to any gene: 10. The V gene's germline CDR1 is SGHTA and CDR2 FQGNSA.

The chain recombines TRBV4-1 with TRBJ1-1, with D uncertain. The germline CDR1 and CDR2 sequences are MGHRA and YSYEKL. Deletions cut 2 bases from V and 6 bases from J, with 10 bases between. The CDR3 has 13 amino acids. The CDR3 nucleotides read TGCGCCAGCAGCCAACTGGTGTCCCCTGAAGCTTTCTTT. Translated, it gives CASSQLVSPEAFF.

This clonotype was observed a handful of times. The J gene is TRBJ2-4, the V gene TRBV12-3 or TRBV12-4; 8 nucleotides align to TRBD1. Losses at the gene ends were 7 bases for V and 6 bases for J; bases not matched to a gene: 5. The length of the CDR3 is 13 residues. The CDR3 here is CASIWTGINIQYF. For the CDR3, the DNA is TGTGCCAGCATTTGGACAGGGATAAACATTCAGTACTTC.

This clonotype was picked up a small number of times. The chain joins TRBV10-3 to TRBJ2-2; either TRBD1 or TRBD2 may supply D (5 bases each). Germline assignment: CDR1 ENHRY and CDR2 SYGVKD. V was pared by 6 bases and J by 3 bases, with 20 bases between. The CDR3 length is 17 residues. CDR3 sequence (DNA): TGTGCCATCAGCTCCTCTTTTGGGGACCTTTACACCGGGGAGCTGTTTTTT. Residues: CAISSSFGDLYTGELFF.

This clonotype was seen a handful of times. The chain joins TRBV6-9 to TRBJ2-7, with D perhaps TRBD1 (5 bases). Trimming cost V 10 bases and J 4 bases, with 11 bases left between them. The CDR3 loop spans 11 amino acids. CDR1 is MNHGY and CDR2 is SVAAGI in the germline V gene. CDR3 in DNA: TGTGCCACGGACGGACAATACGAGCAGTACTTC. It specifies CATDGQYEQYF.

V usage is TRBV27 and J usage is TRBJ2-7; tentative D call: TRBD1 (5 bases). The germline V gene has CDR1 MNHEY and CDR2 SMNVEV (reference sequence). V lost 0 bases and J 5 bases, leaving 8 bases between the germline ends. The CDR3 runs to 13 residues. This chain's CDR3 is CASSLSDTDEQYF. Here the CDR3 DNA reads TGTGCCAGCAGTTTATCGGACACGGACGAGCAGTACTTC.